This T cell receptor beta chain appears in the sequencing data of a study of blood T cell repertoires in COVID-19. Across the study: COVID-19 samples collected from the United States, Italy and Spain covered acute and convalescent phases. In each case, the material was cDNA or gDNA derived from T cells, B-cell-depleted T cells, or PBMCs.

Original processing methods: It was from reference gene primer amplification that nucleated cell counts were estimated. TCRdb keeps only in-frame clones here, not all; method: immunoSEQ multiplex PCR. That table supplies the V and J calls and clone size; D and trimming were determined from the DNA. The table includes around 300,000 clones, around 90% detected once. Trimming pared 4 bases from V and 0 bases from J, leaving 10 bases between. CDR1 and CDR2 from the germline V gene are ENHRY and SYGVKD. This CDR3 is 15 amino acids long. The V and J genes are TRBV10-3 and TRBJ1-5; D is possibly TRBD1 (6 bases). The sample taken for sequencing was peripheral blood. This TCR was recovered from a young man with active or convalescent COVID-19. The CDR3 loop is CAISGKGVSNQPQHF. DNA for the CDR3: TGTGCCATCAGTGGCAAGGGGGTTAGCAATCAGCCCCAGCATTTT.